Shown below are 27 T cell receptor beta chains from a single sample sequenced in a study of blood T cell repertoires in COVID-19. Clones were sequenced by immunoSEQ multiplex PCR, and TCRdb holds only the in-frame ones, with some missing. The data contain a few hundred thousand clones, approximately 86% of them singletons. Sample: peripheral blood. Receptors originate from a woman between 25 and 40 years old with acute or convalescent COVID-19.

The gene calls are TRBV10-3 and TRBJ2-5; D may be TRBD2 (6 bases). Germline loops: CDR1 ENHRY, CDR2 SYGVKD. V gave up 11 bases and J gave up 5 bases, with 18 bases separating them. The CDR3 loop spans 13 amino acids. The DNA for the CDR3 is TGTGCCGTAGGGTTGCGGGGTGGGGAGACCCAGTACTTC. Protein sequence: CAVGLRGGETQYF.

This chain uses TRBV12-3 or TRBV12-4 with TRBJ2-7; TRBD2 is a possible D gene (5 bases). The CDR3 has 13 amino acids. Trimming left V 5 bases short and J 2 bases short, with 10 bases between. CDR3 in amino acids: CASSPGKAYEQYF. CDR3 nucleotides: TGTGCCAGCAGTCCGGGGAAAGCCTACGAGCAGTACTTC.

The sample holds a few counts of this clone. V usage is TRBV12-3 or TRBV12-4 and J usage is TRBJ2-5; 9 positions agree with TRBD1. The CDR3 contains 12 residues. The V gene end was trimmed by 7 bases and the J gene end by 7 bases; junction bases not matched to a gene: 4. For the CDR3, the DNA is TGTGCCAGCACCTTGGACAGGGGGACCCAGTACTTC. It encodes CASTLDRGTQYF.

This chain links TRBV7-2 with TRBJ2-3; TRBD2 aligns across 8 bases. V shed 1 base, J shed 3 bases, and the junction held 6 bases outside the gene matches. This CDR3 region has 16 residues. Germline V CDR1 and CDR2: SGHTA, FQGNSA. In DNA form, the CDR3 reads TGTGCCAGCAGCTTAGTTTCGGGAGGGGGGACAGATACGCAGTATTTT. It yields the protein CASSLVSGGGTDTQYF.

The V gene is TRBV18, the J gene TRBJ1-6; 9 nucleotides match TRBD1. V dropped 3 bases and J dropped 5; count of bases not matched to a gene: 2. The CDR3 totals 15 residues. The germline gives CDR1 KGHSH, CDR2 LQKENI. CDR3 protein: CASSPDRGNNSPLHF. The CDR3 nucleotides read TGTGCCAGCTCACCCGACAGGGGGAATAATTCACCCCTCCACTTT.

The rearrangement uses TRBV6-2 or TRBV6-3 and TRBJ2-5; TRBD2 matches at 7 bases. With 7 bases clipped from V and 7 bases from J, the junction kept 3 bases outside the gene matches. The length of the CDR3 is 11 residues. In germline, CDR1 is MNHEY, CDR2 SVGEGT. Here the CDR3 reads CASTPGGTQYF. In nucleotides, the CDR3 is TGTGCCAGCACCCCGGGAGGGACCCAGTACTTC.

The rearrangement joins TRBV10-1 to TRBJ2-7; possible D gene TRBD2, 5 bases. The germline CDR1 and CDR2 sequences are WNHNN and SYGVQD (reference sequence). The CDR3 totals 10 residues. CDR3 in amino acids: CVERVYEQYF. DNA for the CDR3: TGCGTGGAGAGGGTCTACGAGCAGTACTTC.

This sequence joins TRBV19 and TRBJ2-5, with D unresolved. CDR3 length: 11 amino acids. CDR1 and CDR2 (germline): LNHDA, SQIVND (reference sequence). V gave up 6 bases and J gave up 5 bases, with 7 bases separating them. The DNA for the CDR3 is TGTGCCAGTAGCAGTTTGGAGACCCAGTACTTC. Its protein product is CASSSLETQYF. The variable domain in full, with the rest retrieved from reference TRBV19 and TRBJ2-5, is DGGITQSPKYLFRKEGQNVTLSCEQNLNHDAMYWYRQDPGQGLRLIYYSQIVNDFQKGDIAEGYSVSREKKESFPLTVTSAQKNPTAFYLCASSSLETQYFGPGTRLLVL.

Concerning this clone: Other DNA sequences of this sample code for an identical CDR3. The chain is built from TRBV4-3 and TRBJ2-1; D is perhaps TRBD2 (6 bases). This CDR3 comprises 15 residues. The V and J ends lost 1 base and 2 bases respectively, with 9 bases between them. The germline V gene has CDR1 LGHNA and CDR2 YSLEER. The CDR3, as DNA: TGCGCCAGCAGCCAAGGCCTAGCGCCCTACAATGAGCAGTTCTTC. Amino acids: CASSQGLAPYNEQFF.

V gene TRBV7-9 combines with J gene TRBJ2-1, with 7 bases identical to TRBD2. CDR3 size: 15 residues. Germline lookup yields CDR1 SEHNR and CDR2 FQNEAQ (reference sequence). The junction had 10 bases not matched to a gene; V was cut back by 5 bases and J by 6 bases. The CDR3 is CASSPLAGVLNEQFF. In DNA, the CDR3 is TGTGCCAGCAGCCCCCTGGCGGGAGTCCTCAATGAGCAGTTCTTC.

The chain carries TRBV7-8 and TRBJ2-1; TRBD2 is a possible D gene (6 bases). Per germline, CDR1 SGHVS and CDR2 FQNEAQ. The V end was cut by 5 bases, the J end by 6 bases, with 14 bases between. This CDR3 spans 14 amino acids. CDR3 coding DNA: TGTGCCAGCAGCCCACGGGCAGCGGGCAATGAGCAGTTCTTC. This sequence encodes CASSPRAAGNEQFF.

The chain combines TRBV7-6 with TRBJ2-1; 12 bases are shared with TRBD2. Trimming cost V 4 bases and J 7 bases; bases outside gene matches: 5. The CDR3 has 15 amino acids. Germline CDR1 and CDR2: SGHVS and FNYEAQ. The CDR3 coding sequence is TGTGCCAGCAGCTCCCTAGCGGGAGGGGGGAATGAGCAGTTCTTC. Its protein is CASSSLAGGGNEQFF.

This chain connects TRBV7-8 to TRBJ2-1; D perhaps matches TRBD2 (6 bases). V gave up 1 base and J gave up 10 bases, with 14 bases separating them. From germline, CDR1 is SGHVS and CDR2 FQNEAQ. There are 14 residues in the CDR3. CDR3 region: CASSLGGGVWEQFF. CDR3 nucleotide sequence: TGTGCCAGCAGCTTAGGGGGCGGGGTGTGGGAGCAGTTCTTC.

This clone was detected a few times. The genes are TRBV19 and TRBJ2-1; 7 bases are a match to TRBD2. CDR1 is LNHDA, CDR2 SQIVND, per germline (reference sequence). Trimming took 3 bases from V and 0 from J; bases not matched to a gene: 5. CDR3 length equals 16 residues. The CDR3 here is CASSMGGTYSYNEQFF. The CDR3 DNA sequence: TGTGCCAGTAGTATGGGGGGGACTTACTCCTACAATGAGCAGTTCTTC.

The rearrangement joins TRBV6-2 or TRBV6-3 to TRBJ2-7; possible D gene TRBD2, 5 bases. Trimming pared 0 bases from V and 2 bases from J, leaving 14 bases between. The CDR3 is 16 residues long. Germline V gene data show CDR1 as MNHEY and CDR2 as SVGEGT. The CDR3, as DNA: TGTGCCAGCAGTTACTCAGTCGGACTCCCTCCCTACGAGCAGTACTTC. Protein sequence: CASSYSVGLPPYEQYF.

The gene calls are TRBV12-5 and TRBJ2-3; 7 nucleotides line up with TRBD2. V trimming: 1 base; J trimming: 1 base; junction bases outside the gene matches: 8. Per germline, CDR1 LGHNT and CDR2 FRNRAP. The CDR3 sequence is 17 residues long. The CDR3 is CASGLALPSGGTDTQYF. DNA of the CDR3: TGTGCTAGTGGTTTGGCCCTCCCCAGCGGGGGCACAGATACGCAGTATTTT.

V gene TRBV19 combines with J gene TRBJ1-6, with 8 bases aligning to TRBD1. V was pared by 8 bases and J by 7 bases, with 4 bases of the junction left unmatched. CDR3 length: 13 residues. The germline V gene has CDR1 LNHDA and CDR2 SQIVND (reference sequence). The DNA of the CDR3 is TGTGCCAGTGTGGGACAGGCCAATTCACCCCTCCACTTT. Its translation is CASVGQANSPLHF.

This clone was seen only once. J is TRBJ2-1 and V is TRBV19; 10 bases are a match to TRBD2. V lost 1 base, J lost 8 bases, and 5 bases stayed unmatched. This CDR3 region has 15 residues. CDR1 is LNHDA and CDR2 is SQIVND in the germline V gene (reference sequence). CDR3 residues: CASSIGAGGPYEQFF. The DNA for the CDR3 is TGTGCCAGTAGTATAGGAGCGGGAGGGCCCTATGAGCAGTTCTTC.

The chain joins TRBV29-1 to TRBJ1-3, with D perhaps matching TRBD1 (6 bases). Germline V gene lookup returns CDR1 SQVTM and CDR2 ANQGSEA. V lost 5 bases to trimming and J lost 11 bases, with 13 bases between them. This CDR3 comprises 11 residues. The CDR3 nucleotides read TGCAGCGTTAATAAGGGGGGGCCCATATATTTT. Amino acids: CSVNKGGPIYF.

The DNA for the CDR3 is TGCGCCAGCAGTGAGTCGGGCGGGACCTACGAGCAGTACTTC. Protein product: CASSESGGTYEQYF. The gene calls are TRBV10-1 and TRBJ2-7; D perhaps matches TRBD2 (6 bases). Germline-derived CDR1 and CDR2 are WNHNN and SYGVQD (reference sequence). The CDR3 length is 14 residues. V was cut by 0 bases and J by 2 bases, with 8 bases left in between.

The chain recombines TRBV27 with TRBJ1-2; 7 positions match TRBD1. The junction had 5 bases not matched to a gene; V was cut back by 2 bases and J by 5 bases. CDR3 length: 14 amino acids. Germline lookup yields CDR1 MNHEY and CDR2 SMNVEV (reference sequence). CDR3 sequence reads: CASSLTGQLYGYTF. The CDR3, as DNA: TGTGCCAGCAGTTTAACGGGACAGCTTTATGGCTACACCTTC.

The chain has TRBV7-9 and TRBJ2-1, with 11 bases matching TRBD1. The germline gives CDR1 SEHNR, CDR2 FQNEAQ (reference sequence). The CDR3 runs to 16 residues. Trimming cost V 3 bases and J 6 bases; bases outside gene matches: 7. The CDR3 region has the DNA TGTGCCAGCAGCTTCCGGGACAGGGGGAGATCCAATGAGCAGTTCTTC. It specifies CASSFRDRGRSNEQFF.

In nucleotides, the CDR3 is TGTGCCAGCAGCCAAGTATCGGGTCGCACTGAAGCTTTCTTT. It specifies CASSQVSGRTEAFF. This sequence joins TRBV14 and TRBJ1-1; no definite D call. Germline V CDR1 and CDR2: SGHDN, FVKESK. The germline V and J ends were trimmed by 1 base and 4 bases, with 10 bases remaining between them. The length of the CDR3 is 14 residues.

The chain employs TRBV10-3 and TRBJ2-2; the match to TRBD1 covers 9 bases. CDR1 and CDR2 (germline): ENHRY, SYGVKD. The V gene end was trimmed by 8 bases and the J gene end by 6 bases; junction bases not matched to a gene: 7. This CDR3 is 14 amino acids long. The CDR3 region is CAIGDRVLAGELFF. The CDR3 bases are TGTGCCATCGGGGACAGGGTGCTGGCCGGGGAGCTGTTTTTT.

The CDR3 region has the DNA TGTGCCAGCAGCGCCACCTGGGACAGTACCTACGAGCAGTACTTC. Its protein product is CASSATWDSTYEQYF. J is TRBJ2-7 and V is TRBV11-2; the match to TRBD1 covers 7 bases. The V and J ends lost 5 bases and 2 bases, in that order; junction bases with no gene match: 9. Germline CDR1 SGHAT, CDR2 FQNNGV. This CDR3 is built from 15 residues.

This sequence joins TRBV6-2 or TRBV6-3 and TRBJ2-7; 12 nucleotides align to TRBD2. The CDR3 runs 17 residues. The V segment lost 0 bases and the J segment 3 bases; nucleotides outside the gene matches: 6. The V gene's germline CDR1 is MNHEY and CDR2 SVGEGT. The CDR3 protein is CASSYSTSGRVGYEQYF. The CDR3 DNA reads TGTGCCAGCAGTTACTCGACTAGCGGGAGAGTCGGCTACGAGCAGTACTTC.

V gene TRBV6-5 combines with J gene TRBJ1-1, with 8 bases lining up with TRBD1. The germline V gene has CDR1 MNHEY and CDR2 SVGAGI. CDR3 size: 14 residues. With V trimmed by 6 bases and J by 5 bases, 8 bases remained unmatched. This chain's CDR3 is CASRRQGRGTEAFF. The CDR3 nucleotides read TGTGCCAGCAGAAGACAGGGGCGCGGTACTGAAGCTTTCTTT.